The clone carrying this T cell receptor beta chain was seen more than once but under ten times. These data are taken from a study of T-cell memory formation after mild COVID-19. Study context: TCR clusters were mostly donor specific.

The 5'RACE method, run with constant-segment primers, produced TCR alpha and TCR beta cDNA libraries (carrying sample barcodes and UMIs). TCRdb recomputed calls from the 5' RACE reads with MiXCR, one row per CDR3 protein. The table includes about 350,000 distinct CDR3 sequences, under 25% detected once. The source is a man between 18 and 35 years old who had mild COVID-19 (a few samples of this study predate the infection). Cell type and time point are not known. The specimen was PBMCs or a T cell subset sorted from them (not recorded which).

This CDR3 is CSASDGGTTNEKLFF. DNA for the CDR3: TGCAGCGCCTCTGATGGGGGGACAACTAATGAAAAACTGTTTTTT. The V and J genes are TRBV29-1 and TRBJ1-4, with D possibly being TRBD1 (5 bases). This CDR3 is built from 15 residues. Germline lookup yields CDR1 SQVTM and CDR2 ANQGSEA. The V end was cut by 7 bases, the J end by 0 bases, with 15 bases between.